This TCR beta chain was profiled in a study of shared clonotypes between healthy human individuals. Turning to the study itself: The people who gave samples were two women and a few men aged 18 to 49.

General study findings and limits: The authors expected sequencing depth to affect clonotype sharing among donors.

Germline CDR1 reads SGDLS; CDR2 reads YYNGEE. Trimming removed 0 bases from V and 2 bases from J, with 12 bases in between. This CDR3 contains 17 residues. Using immunoSEQ multiplex PCR, the repertoire was profiled, and TCRdb retains in-frame clones only, with some absent. The repertoire consists of under 600,000 clones, with approximately 95% occurring once and the leading ten covering 0.064%. To note about this clone: What it binds is not known.

The TCR sequence derives from a woman aged 25 to 39 in good health. The V call is TRBV9, the J call TRBJ2-6; D possibly matches TRBD1 or TRBD2 (5 bases each). Sequenced sample: naive CD4+ T cells sorted from blood. Subset of the sample: CD45RA+ positively selected. CDR3 residues: CASSVATRGPGANVLTF. CDR3 DNA sequence: TGTGCCAGCAGCGTAGCTACTCGGGGACCTGGGGCCAACGTCCTGACTTTC.